This T cell receptor (beta chain) emerged from a study of T cell responses to AZD1222 COVID-19 vaccine. Assay used: immunoSEQ multiplex PCR; TCRdb lists only in-frame clones, some missing. The data show more than 95,000 clones, about 89% seen once. Per the germline V gene, CDR1 is SNHLY and CDR2 is FYNNEI. The V gene lost 8 bases and the J gene lost 5 bases, with 12 bases spanning the gap. The CDR3 is 12 residues long. This receptor was identified in an adult who received the AZD1222 COVID-19 vaccine. Sample: peripheral blood, taken 28 days after the second AZD1222 dose. J is TRBJ2-5 and V is TRBV2; D may be TRBD1 or TRBD2 (5 bases each). CDR3 region: CASSGREETQYF. DNA of the CDR3: TGTGCCAGCTCGGGGCGCGAGGAGACCCAGTACTTC. The variable domain in full, completed from reference TRBV2 and TRBJ2-5, reads EPEVTQTPSHQVTQMGQEVILRCVPISNHLYFYWYRQILGQKVEFLVSFYNNEISEKSEIFDDQFSVERPDGSNFTLKIRSTKLEDSAMYFCASSGREETQYFGPGTRLLVL.